Listed below are T cell receptor beta chains from one sample, sequenced in a study of blood T cell repertoires in COVID-19. The table came from immunoSEQ multiplex PCR; TCRdb's copy has only in-frame clones and leaves some out. The sample shows some 150,000 clones, roughly 86% of them seen only once. Sample: peripheral blood. These receptors were taken from a human donor in a cohort sampled during active COVID-19. Both conserved end residues are part of each CDR3. The D gene is left open where the match is weak. Size is stated for part of the rows, as once, few or many counts, or as a class when the clone is expanded.

clone size | J gene | D gene | V gene | CDR3 protein | CDR3 DNA
. | TRBJ1-1 | . | TRBV2 | CASSERFQGLNTEAFF | TGTGCCAGCAGTGAAAGGTTTCAGGGGTTGAACACTGAAGCTTTCTTT
. | TRBJ2-5 | TRBD2 | TRBV5-4 | CASSLLAGAQETQYF | TGTGCCAGCAGCTTGCTAGCGGGGGCGCAAGAGACCCAGTACTTC
. | TRBJ2-7 | . | TRBV19 | CASRDTSYEQYF | TGTGCCAGCCGGGACACCTCCTACGAGCAGTACTTC
. | TRBJ2-7 | . | TRBV9 | CASSALQGGSYEQYF | TGTGCCAGCAGCGCCCTACAGGGGGGGTCCTACGAGCAGTACTTC
. | TRBJ2-5 | . | TRBV11-2 | CASSKGTPRRGETQYF | TGTGCCAGCAGCAAAGGGACACCTCGTAGGGGAGAGACCCAGTACTTC
. | TRBJ2-3 | . | TRBV10-1 | CASSERQGYTDTQYF | TGCGCCAGCAGTGAACGGCAGGGCTACACAGATACGCAGTATTTT
. | TRBJ2-2 | . | TRBV7-3 | CASSPKGANTGELFF | TGTGCCAGCAGCCCCAAGGGAGCGAACACCGGGGAGCTGTTTTTT
. | TRBJ1-5 | TRBD1 | TRBV18 | CASSHSQGAGWGYSNQPQHF | TGTGCCAGCTCACATTCCCAGGGGGCCGGATGGGGATATAGCAATCAGCCCCAGCATTTT
. | TRBJ2-1 | TRBD2 | TRBV5-1 | CASSLDRLAGADEQFF | TGCGCCAGCAGCTTGGACCGACTAGCGGGAGCCGATGAGCAGTTCTTC
once | TRBJ2-1 | TRBD2 | TRBV4-1 | CASSLASGGLSYNEQFF | TGCGCCAGCAGCCTCGCTAGCGGGGGGCTCTCCTACAATGAGCAGTTCTTC
. | TRBJ2-7 | . | TRBV6-5 | CASTRGSPNSYEQYF | TGTGCCAGCACCCGAGGAAGTCCGAACTCCTACGAGCAGTACTTC